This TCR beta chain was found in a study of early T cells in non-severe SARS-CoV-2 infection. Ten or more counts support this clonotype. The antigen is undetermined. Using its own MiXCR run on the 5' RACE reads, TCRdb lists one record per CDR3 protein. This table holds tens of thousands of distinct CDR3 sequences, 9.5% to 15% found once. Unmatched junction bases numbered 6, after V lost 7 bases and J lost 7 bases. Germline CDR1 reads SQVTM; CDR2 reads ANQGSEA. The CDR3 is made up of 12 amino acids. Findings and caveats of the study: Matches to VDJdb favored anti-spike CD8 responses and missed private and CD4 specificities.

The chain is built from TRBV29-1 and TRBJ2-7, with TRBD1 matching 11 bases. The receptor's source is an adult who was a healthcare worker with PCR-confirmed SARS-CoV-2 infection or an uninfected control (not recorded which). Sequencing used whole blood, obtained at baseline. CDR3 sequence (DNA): TGCAGCGCGGACAGGGGGCCGGGAGAGCAGTACTTC. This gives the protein CSADRGPGEQYF.